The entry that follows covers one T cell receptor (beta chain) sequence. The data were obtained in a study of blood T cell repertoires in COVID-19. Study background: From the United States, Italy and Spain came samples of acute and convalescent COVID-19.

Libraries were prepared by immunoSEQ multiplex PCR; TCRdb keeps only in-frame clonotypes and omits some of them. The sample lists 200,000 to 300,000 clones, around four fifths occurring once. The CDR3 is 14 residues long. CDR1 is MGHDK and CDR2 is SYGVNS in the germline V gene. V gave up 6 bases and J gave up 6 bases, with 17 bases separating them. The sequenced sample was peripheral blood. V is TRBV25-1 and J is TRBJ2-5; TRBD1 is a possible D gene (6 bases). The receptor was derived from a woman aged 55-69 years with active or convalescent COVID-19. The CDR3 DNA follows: TGTGCCAGCAGGAGCCATGGGACACTCCAGACCCAGTACTTC. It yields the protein CASRSHGTLQTQYF.